This TCR beta chain was obtained from a study of T cell repertoires in cytomegalovirus infection (dated 2019 in TCRdb). About the full investigation: Recently identified HLA-C-restricted CMV epitopes, whose presentation resists viral immunomodulation, were targeted by peptide stimulations together with well-studied HLA-B-restricted epitopes. Donor HLA type was relevant to the analysis, because carriage of CMV infection together with the matching HLA type was indicated by public TCR beta signatures. The investigation overall reported the following: The ex vivo response was dominated by HLA-C-restricted CMV-specific TCR beta clonotypes, which also provided the single most frequent clonotype in two of eight donors. In both this cohort and an independent cohort of approximately 350 donors, the cumulative frequency of public TCR beta family members distinguished carriers of CMV infection plus the relevant HLA type.

The treatment or condition label, as the study defines it: in vitro stimulation with specific CMV peptide epitopes to enrich CMV-specific T cells. The run used an Illumina HiSeq 1500. The public reads were reprocessed in TCRdb via fastp at Q25 and MiXCR, keeping in-frame beta chains. Rows are combined by CDR3 protein, so each entry shows the most common genes and DNA. The sample data list about 130,000 distinct CDR3 sequences, and approximately 30% of these were observed just once. The ten biggest clones cover roughly 53% of the sample. The CDR3 runs 15 amino acids, cysteine and phenylalanine included. Of the read, only the CDR3 DNA is kept; its 45 bases are in frame from base 1. CDR1 LGHNT and CDR2 FRNRAP are derived from the germline V gene. V trim: 5 bases; J trim: 5 bases; unmatched bases: 12. Only a few counts were recorded for this clonotype. Its antigen remains undetermined. Base qualities are not recorded, but no much larger clone differs from it by a single base.

This clonotype was obtained from a human donor in good health (CMV status not recorded). Some clones in this sample may be carry-over from other donors' samples. The receptor chain draws on TRBV12-5 and TRBJ2-7, with 7 bases matching TRBD2. The sample consisted of CD8+ T cells from cultured PBMCs, taken from culture after CMV antigen stimulation. Read as DNA, the sequence is TGTGCTAGTGGTCCCGGTCGGGGAGGGAGCGACGAGCAGTACTTC. It encodes CASGPGRGGSDEQYF. Where the CDR3 stops, the reference TRBV12-5 and TRBJ2-7 genes take over; the full variable domain is DARVTQTPRHKVTEMGQEVTMRCQPILGHNTVFWYRQTMMQGLELLAYFRNRAPLDDSGMPKDRFSAEMPDATLATLKIQPSEPRDSAVYFCASGPGRGGSDEQYFGPGTRLTVT.